The 22 T cell receptor beta chains below were found in one sample sequenced in a study of T cells in Graves' hyperthyroidism and ophthalmopathy. Amplified TCR beta CDR3 regions derived from RNA transcripts. Researchers ran a first-round RT-PCR on the TCR CDR3 using the HTBI primer set. TCRdb recomputed calls from the multiplex PCR reads with MiXCR, one row per CDR3 protein. The sample shows 500,000 to 750,000 distinct CDR3 sequences, 14% of them seen only once. The sequenced sample consisted of blood. All receptors come from a woman between 18 and 29 years old with Graves' ophthalmopathy.

V usage is TRBV20-1 and J usage is TRBJ2-7; 9 nucleotides line up with TRBD2. V was clipped by 4 bases and J by 5 bases; unmatched bases: 12. This CDR3 region has 15 residues. The germline CDR1 and CDR2 sequences are DFQATT and SNEGSKA (reference sequence). This CDR3 reads CSATAGSGRRNEQYF. The CDR3 nucleotides are TGCAGTGCTACCGCCGGGAGCGGGAGGAGGAACGAGCAGTACTTC.

This clonotype has more than one count but fewer than ten. This chain uses TRBV29-1 with TRBJ2-2; perhaps TRBD2 as D (6 bases). The CDR3 sequence is 16 residues long. The germline V gene encodes CDR1 SQVTM and CDR2 ANQGSEA. V shed 4 bases and J shed 0 bases, with 15 bases lying between them. The CDR3 DNA sequence: TGCAGCGTTGCCCCTCCCGGGACTCCGAACACCGGGGAGCTGTTTTTT. Translation gives CSVAPPGTPNTGELFF.

Only a few counts were recorded for this clonotype. The V call is TRBV6-1, the J call TRBJ2-1; tentative D call: TRBD1 (5 bases). Germline loops: CDR1 MNHNS, CDR2 SASEGT. The CDR3 sequence is 14 residues long. Trimming left V 7 bases short and J 2 bases short, with 12 bases between. CDR3 in amino acids: CASTERQTYNEQFF. Written as DNA, the CDR3 is TGTGCCAGCACCGAGAGACAGACCTACAATGAGCAGTTCTTC.

The chain combines TRBV19 with TRBJ2-2; D possibly matches TRBD1 or TRBD2 (6 bases each). The CDR3 consists of 19 residues. V was cut by 2 bases and J by 7 bases, with 26 bases left in between. Germline loops: CDR1 LNHDA, CDR2 SQIVND (reference sequence). In DNA, the CDR3 is TGTGCCAGTAGTATACTAGATCTCCATGTAGGGGGGCCCGGCGGGGAGCTGTTTTTT. Translation: CASSILDLHVGGPGGELFF.

Many counts were recorded for this clonotype. This rearrangement joins TRBV7-3 to TRBJ2-1, with 12 bases fitting TRBD2. Germline V gene data show CDR1 as SGHTA and CDR2 as FQGTGA. V lost 5 bases and J lost 7; bases outside the gene matches: 9. The CDR3 consists of 16 residues. The CDR3 DNA reads TGTGCCAGCAGCCTGACTAGCGGGAGTCGAGGGAATGAGCAGTTCTTC. Protein sequence: CASSLTSGSRGNEQFF.

This clonotype was observed a few times. V is TRBV27 and J is TRBJ1-1; D is unresolved. V lost 4 bases and J 3 bases, leaving 9 bases between the germline ends. Germline values: CDR1 MNHEY, CDR2 SMNVEV (reference sequence). This CDR3 has 13 residues. The CDR3 region has the DNA TGTGCCAGCAGTTCCCCCCCGGACACTGAAGCTTTCTTT. It yields the protein CASSSPPDTEAFF.

The chain combines TRBV19 with TRBJ2-7; D perhaps matches TRBD2 (6 bases). The ends were cut back, 4 bases at V and 3 bases at J, with 13 bases in the middle. Germline lookup yields CDR1 LNHDA and CDR2 SQIVND (reference sequence). The length of the CDR3 is 14 residues. For the CDR3, the DNA is TGTGCCAGTAGTACCGGGACGGGGGACTACGAGCAGTACTTC. Its protein is CASSTGTGDYEQYF.

This clonotype came up many times. The CDR3 reads CASRHTRDRLIYTF. CDR3 DNA sequence: TGTGCCAGCAGACATACACGGGACAGACTTATCTACACCTTC. The chain uses TRBV28 and TRBJ1-2; 7 bases are shared with TRBD1. In germline, CDR1 is MDHEN, CDR2 SYDVKM. V shed 6 bases and J 10 bases; nucleotides not matched to a gene: 14. The CDR3 sequence is 14 residues long.

V gene TRBV30 combines with J gene TRBJ2-1; 8 nucleotides match TRBD2. V lost 4 bases to trimming and J lost 8 bases; unmatched junction nucleotides: 10. Germline CDR1 and CDR2: GTSNPN and SVGIG (reference sequence). The CDR3 is 14 residues long. The CDR3 nucleotides are TGTGCCTGGAAGCGGGAGATGGCTTACGATGAGCAGTTCTTC. Translated: CAWKREMAYDEQFF.

On this clonotype: This may stem from a read error, because a much larger clone lies one nucleotide away. The V and J genes are TRBV12-3 or TRBV12-4 and TRBJ1-2, with D perhaps matching TRBD1 (5 bases). The CDR3 totals 16 residues. In DNA, the CDR3 is TGTGCCAGCAGTTTTAGCGGGGCGGCGGCCAACTATGGCCACACCTTC. It yields the protein CASSFSGAAANYGHTF.

This clonotype was observed at least ten times. This chain uses TRBV30 with TRBJ1-2; 10 positions match TRBD1. V was pared by 4 bases and J by 2 bases, with 7 bases of the junction left unmatched. This CDR3 is built from 15 residues. CDR1 is GTSNPN, CDR2 SVGIG, per germline (reference sequence). The CDR3 bases are TGTGCCTGGAACCTCGGACAGGGGGTCAACTATGGCTACACCTTC. Its protein product is CAWNLGQGVNYGYTF. Full variable domain (missing parts from reference TRBV30 and TRBJ1-2): SQTIHQWPATLVQPVGSPLSLECTVEGTSNPNLYWYRQAAGRGLQLLFYSVGIGQISSEVPQNLSASRPQDRQFILSSKKLLLSDSGFYLCAWNLGQGVNYGYTFGSGTRLTVV.

This clonotype was detected ten times or more. The gene calls are TRBV27 and TRBJ2-3; D is unclear. Germline CDR1 and CDR2: MNHEY and SMNVEV (reference sequence). CDR3 length equals 12 residues. V lost 8 bases and J lost 0, with 6 bases in between. The CDR3 DNA sequence: TGTGCCAGCGGATCTAGCACAGATACGCAGTATTTT. Its protein product is CASGSSTDTQYF.

There are many counts of this clonotype. This sequence joins TRBV20-1 and TRBJ2-1, with TRBD1 matching over 8 bases. J was trimmed by 4 bases and V by 3 bases; bases with no gene match: 8. CDR1 and CDR2 (germline): DFQATT, SNEGSKA (reference sequence). The length of the CDR3 is 15 residues. The CDR3 is CSAREQGARYNEQFF. CDR3 DNA sequence: TGCAGTGCTAGGGAGCAGGGGGCGCGGTACAATGAGCAGTTCTTC.

In this sample, this clonotype turned up a few times. The J gene is TRBJ2-7, the V gene TRBV9, with D uncertain. The CDR3 loop spans 12 amino acids. V was cut by 3 bases and J by 5 bases, with 9 bases left in between. CDR1 and CDR2 (germline): SGDLS, YYNGEE. In nucleotides, the CDR3 is TGTGCCAGCAGCGCTTCGGCGGACGAGCAGTACTTC. It codes for CASSASADEQYF.

This clonotype was seen many times. This chain uses TRBV28 with TRBJ1-4; D not resolved. This CDR3 has 15 amino acids. CDR1 is MDHEN, CDR2 SYDVKM, per germline. Trimming took off 4 bases at V and 4 bases at J, with 13 bases between the two ends. CDR3 nucleotides: TGTGCCAGCAGTTCCCGAGGGATGTTTAATGAAAAACTGTTTTTT. This translates into CASSSRGMFNEKLFF.

The chain combines TRBV10-1 with TRBJ2-6; D might be TRBD2 (5 bases). The CDR3 is 15 amino acids. Trimming took off 3 bases at V and 4 bases at J, with 10 bases between the two ends. The V gene's germline CDR1 is WNHNN and CDR2 SYGVQD (reference sequence). The CDR3 DNA follows: TGCGCCAGCAGTGACACAAGGAGGGGGGCCAACGTCCTGACTTTC. Its protein is CASSDTRRGANVLTF.

This clonotype was found many times. V usage is TRBV27 and J usage is TRBJ1-5; no clear D gene. The CDR3 spans 15 residues. V shed 7 bases and J shed 0 bases, with 13 bases lying between them. Germline V CDR1 and CDR2: MNHEY, SMNVEV (reference sequence). CDR3 in amino acids: CASTRQWNSNQPQHF. Written as DNA, the CDR3 is TGTGCCAGCACACGCCAGTGGAATAGCAATCAGCCCCAGCATTTT.

The V and J genes are TRBV7-2 and TRBJ1-1, with D possibly TRBD1 on 6 matching bases. Germline loops: CDR1 SGHTA, CDR2 FQGNSA. V was pared by 5 bases and J by 2 bases, with 12 bases between. The CDR3 extends over 14 amino acids. DNA of the CDR3: TGTGCCAGCAGCCCACAGGGCTTTAACACTGAAGCTTTCTTT. It translates to CASSPQGFNTEAFF.

This clonotype was detected ten times or more. The chain recombines TRBV24-1 with TRBJ2-1, with 12 bases identical to TRBD2. Germline V gene lookup returns CDR1 KGHDR and CDR2 SFDVKD. The V segment lost 4 bases and the J segment 10 bases; nucleotides outside the gene matches: 10. This CDR3 contains 16 residues. For the CDR3, the DNA is TGTGCCACCAGTGACCCCGGGACTAGCGGGCCTCCCGAGCAGTTCTTC. This translates into CATSDPGTSGPPEQFF.

This chain links TRBV19 with TRBJ1-5, with D possibly matching TRBD1 (5 bases). Per germline, CDR1 LNHDA and CDR2 SQIVND (reference sequence). Between the trimmed V and J ends, which lost 3 bases and 0 bases, there was a span of 12 bases. The CDR3 consists of 16 residues. CDR3 nucleotides: TGTGCCAGTAGTATTGACAGCTACCCTAGCAATCAGCCCCAGCATTTT. Protein sequence: CASSIDSYPSNQPQHF.

The chain links TRBV19 to TRBJ1-1, with TRBD1 matching over 10 bases. This CDR3 spans 15 amino acids. Germline loops: CDR1 LNHDA, CDR2 SQIVND (reference sequence). The junction had 6 bases not matched to a gene; V was cut back by 3 bases and J by 5 bases. Written as DNA, the CDR3 is TGTGCCAGTAGTATGACAGGGGGCGCCTGGACTGAAGCTTTCTTT. It is translated as CASSMTGGAWTEAFF.

In its sample, this clonotype was seen many times. V and J are TRBV9 and TRBJ2-1; possibly TRBD1 for D (5 bases). Germline lookup yields CDR1 SGDLS and CDR2 YYNGEE. Trimming pared 3 bases from V and 7 bases from J, leaving 11 bases between. The CDR3 has 13 residues. Here the CDR3 reads CASSAGFGNEQFF. The CDR3 bases are TGTGCCAGCAGCGCAGGGTTCGGGAATGAGCAGTTCTTC.